These T cell receptor beta chains were read from a single sample in a study of technical replicates of blood from a handful of donors. Clones were sequenced by immunoSEQ multiplex PCR, and TCRdb holds only the in-frame ones, with some missing. In the table there are about 59,000 clones, 93% of which are singletons. Sequenced input: PBMCs. All receptors derive from a human donor in good health. Some clones in this sample may be carry-over from other donors' samples. CDR3s include the opening cysteine and the closing phenylalanine or tryptophan. Fields, in order: D gene, V gene, clone size, J gene, CDR3 protein, CDR3 DNA. The D gene is left open where the match is weak. Size tells how often a clone was seen (once, few, many) or the class of an expanded clone, and some rows leave it out.

d_call: TRBD2
v_call: TRBV7-9
clone_size: once
j_call: TRBJ2-7
cdr3_aa: CASSWNSGTSGTRAVEQYF
cdr3_nt: TGTGCCAGCAGCTGGAACTCCGGGACTAGCGGGACACGGGCGGTCGAGCAGTACTTC

d_call: TRBD1
v_call: TRBV7-3
clone_size: -
j_call: TRBJ1-1
cdr3_aa: CASRDGQGDEAFF
cdr3_nt: TGTGCCAGCAGAGACGGACAGGGAGATGAAGCTTTCTTT

d_call: -
v_call: TRBV9
clone_size: -
j_call: TRBJ1-4
cdr3_aa: CASNRQEVLPPGEKLFF
cdr3_nt: TGTGCCAGCAACCGACAAGAGGTCCTACCCCCAGGGGAAAAACTGTTTTTT

d_call: -
v_call: TRBV7-8
clone_size: once
j_call: TRBJ2-3
cdr3_aa: CASRHRRADTQYF
cdr3_nt: TGTGCCAGCAGACACCGTCGGGCAGATACGCAGTATTTT

d_call: -
v_call: TRBV14
clone_size: -
j_call: TRBJ2-5
cdr3_aa: CASSQQTGGAQYF
cdr3_nt: TGTGCCAGCAGCCAGCAAACAGGGGGGGCCCAGTACTTC

d_call: -
v_call: TRBV4-1
clone_size: -
j_call: TRBJ2-1
cdr3_aa: CASSQDRGSLYNEQFF
cdr3_nt: TGCGCCAGCAGCCAAGATCGGGGTTCTCTATACAATGAGCAGTTCTTC

d_call: -
v_call: TRBV5-5
clone_size: -
j_call: TRBJ1-1
cdr3_aa: CASSLNPSGTEAFF
cdr3_nt: TGTGCCAGCAGCTTGAATCCAAGCGGCACTGAAGCTTTCTTT

d_call: TRBD1
v_call: TRBV6-1
clone_size: -
j_call: TRBJ1-1
cdr3_aa: CASSLTGDWTEAFF
cdr3_nt: TGTGCCAGCAGCTTAACAGGGGATTGGACTGAAGCTTTCTTT

d_call: -
v_call: TRBV5-8
clone_size: -
j_call: TRBJ1-4
cdr3_aa: CASSKDPGELEEKLFF
cdr3_nt: TGTGCCAGCAGCAAGGACCCAGGGGAGTTGGAGGAAAAACTGTTTTTT

d_call: -
v_call: TRBV11-3
clone_size: -
j_call: TRBJ2-3
cdr3_aa: CASSDSGRSVRSSTDTQYF
cdr3_nt: TGTGCCAGCAGCGATAGCGGCAGGAGTGTGCGATCTAGCACAGATACGCAGTATTTT